What follows is one T cell receptor (beta chain) and its context. This CDR3 is built from 13 residues. Germline assignment: CDR1 SNHLY and CDR2 FYNNEI. V lost 4 bases, J lost 6 bases, and 9 bases lay in between. These data are taken from a study of CD8+ T cells in alopecia areata. Treatment given: oral pan-JAK inhibitor, 5-10 mg twice daily. Sequencing templates came from extracted RNA that was reverse transcribed into cDNA. TCRdb's table, derived via immunoSEQ multiplex PCR, lists solely in-frame clones and lacks some. The sample holds 150,000 to 200,000 clones; around 71% are singletons and the top ten take around 0.9%.

The input for sequencing was CD4+ T cells sorted from blood, taken at week 4, from a patient treated with tofacitinib. The clonotype originates from a human donor with alopecia areata. V usage is TRBV2 and J usage is TRBJ2-2; no reliable D call. The CDR3 sequence is CASSGPGSGELFF. The DNA of the CDR3 is TGTGCCAGCAGTGGCCCCGGGTCCGGGGAGCTGTTTTTT. Variable domain in full (rest from reference TRBV2 and TRBJ2-2): EPEVTQTPSHQVTQMGQEVILRCVPISNHLYFYWYRQILGQKVEFLVSFYNNEISEKSEIFDDQFSVERPDGSNFTLKIRSTKLEDSAMYFCASSGPGSGELFFGEGSRLTVL.